This entry describes one TCR beta chain. What it binds is unknown. Germline assignment: CDR1 DFQATT and CDR2 SNEGSKA (reference sequence). The CDR3 has 14 residues. The V gene end was trimmed by 1 base and the J gene end by 6 bases; junction bases not matched to a gene: 8. RNA transcripts were the template for amplifying TCR beta CDR3 regions. Carried out on the TCR CDR3, a first-round RT-PCR used the HTBI primer set. A single record per CDR3 protein comes from TCRdb applying MiXCR to the multiplex PCR reads. The sample includes around 500,000 distinct CDR3 sequences, approximately 14% of them seen just once. The data stem from a study of T cells in Graves' hyperthyroidism and ophthalmopathy. Overall study findings and caveats: Median prediction lead before ophthalmopathy onset was 5.5 to 7 months with the model.

The sequence derives from a woman aged 18-35 years with Graves' hyperthyroidism. Sequencing used blood. The chain recombines TRBV20-1 with TRBJ1-2; 7 positions match TRBD1. This chain's CDR3 is CSARAKGAWHGYTF. The CDR3 DNA sequence: TGCAGTGCTAGAGCAAAGGGGGCATGGCATGGCTACACCTTC.